A single T cell receptor beta chain is shown here with its context. Its cognate antigen is unknown. The sample comes from a study of T cells in localized non-small cell lung cancer. The CDR3 contains 15 residues. Germline V CDR1 and CDR2: SGHRS, YFSETQ. V shed 2 bases and J 6 bases; nucleotides not matched to a gene: 7. Repertoires were generated with immunoSEQ multiplex PCR, while TCRdb's copy carries only in-frame clones and drops some. Among some 36,000 clones listed, 86% were seen once. The study, taken as a whole, reports: A median about 50 of the top 100 tumor clones appeared in adjacent lung. Uninvolved nearby lung showed the greatest T cell clonality, exceeding that found in tumor. A single tumor region was sequenced, leaving heterogeneity possible. Increased T cell density in blood showed an association with longer overall survival.

Sequenced material: peripheral blood mononuclear cells, taken before any cancer treatment. The chain links TRBV5-1 to TRBJ2-1; 8 bases map to TRBD1. The source is a male donor older than 55 with stage II lung adenocarcinoma. CDR3 region: CASSFDGTGPNEQFF. DNA of the CDR3: TGCGCCAGCAGCTTTGACGGGACAGGTCCCAATGAGCAGTTCTTC. The whole variable domain, remainder taken from reference TRBV5-1 and TRBJ2-1, is KAGVTQTPRYLIKTRGQQVTLSCSPISGHRSVSWYQQTPGQGLQFLFEYFSETQRNKGNFPGRFSGRQFSNSRSEMNVSTLELGDSALYLCASSFDGTGPNEQFFGPGTRLTVL.